The 16 T cell receptor beta chains below come from one sample, sequenced in a study of T cells expressing NK-cell markers. TCRdb re-called the 5' RACE reads; one entry per CDR3 protein, DNA not given. This table lists almost 450,000 distinct CDR3 sequences. The sample taken for sequencing was blood T cells: a sorted CD56 or NKG2C T cell subset, CD4+ or CD8+ T cells, or bulk PBMC T cells (not recorded which). These receptors all come from a woman aged 18 to 75 in good health.

The V gene is TRBV3-1, the J gene TRBJ1-1. CDR1 and CDR2 from the germline V gene are LGHDT and YNNKEL (reference sequence). The CDR3 sequence is 13 residues long. Here the CDR3 reads CASSQTLGLEAFF.

J is TRBJ1-5 and V is TRBV12-5; absent DNA, TCRdb's TRBD1 call cannot be checked. The CDR3 runs 14 residues. Germline CDR1 reads LGHNT; CDR2 reads FRNRAP. The CDR3 region is CASGPDRLNQPQHF.

V usage is TRBV20-1 and J usage is TRBJ1-2; TCRdb designates TRBD1, a call that cannot be tested without DNA. The CDR3 has 12 residues. In germline, CDR1 is DFQATT, CDR2 SNEGSKA (reference sequence). CDR3: CSAKQREYGYTF.

The rearrangement uses TRBV29-1 and TRBJ2-7; the D gene TCRdb calls, TRBD1, cannot be checked with no DNA. The germline V gene encodes CDR1 SQVTM and CDR2 ANQGSEA. The CDR3 spans 15 residues. The CDR3 sequence is CSVVGGGQADYEQYF.

The rearrangement uses TRBV3-1 and TRBJ1-2. From germline, CDR1 is LGHDT and CDR2 YNNKEL (reference sequence). This CDR3 contains 12 residues. The chain's CDR3 is CASSAARRGYTF.

V and J are TRBV7-2 and TRBJ2-1; the TCRdb call, TRBD2, lacks DNA for checking. CDR3 length: 15 residues. Germline V gives CDR1 SGHTA, CDR2 FQGNSA. This CDR3 reads CASSLVWLADNEQFF.

This chain links TRBV12-3 or TRBV12-4 with TRBJ2-7. This CDR3 region has 11 residues. The CDR3 sequence: CASTNPHEQYF.

The chain uses TRBV27 and TRBJ2-7; the TCRdb call, TRBD1, lacks DNA for checking. CDR1 is MNHEY, CDR2 SMNVEV, per germline (reference sequence). This CDR3 contains 14 residues. CDR3 sequence reads: CASSFTGGGYEQYF.

The chain links TRBV5-1 to TRBJ2-1; TCRdb returns TRBD1, unconfirmable since there is no DNA. The CDR3 runs to 15 residues. CDR1 and CDR2 from the germline V gene are SGHRS and YFSETQ. CDR3: CASSLAPPGSNEQFF. Full variable domain (missing parts from reference TRBV5-1 and TRBJ2-1): KAGVTQTPRYLIKTRGQQVTLSCSPISGHRSVSWYQQTPGQGLQFLFEYFSETQRNKGNFPGRFSGRQFSNSRSEMNVSTLELGDSALYLCASSLAPPGSNEQFFGPGTRLTVL.

The chain couples TRBV20-1 to TRBJ1-4. Germline V gives CDR1 DFQATT, CDR2 SNEGSKA (reference sequence). The CDR3 is 15 residues long. The CDR3 spells CSATPFTTTNEKLFF.

This chain uses TRBV11-2 with TRBJ2-3; TCRdb proposes TRBD2, but this gene call is untestable without DNA. The germline V gene encodes CDR1 SGHAT and CDR2 FQNNGV. This CDR3 has 16 amino acids. This chain's CDR3 is CASSPIRGGPADTQYF. Using reference TRBV11-2 and TRBJ2-3 for the parts outside the CDR3, the full variable domain is EAGVAQSPRYKIIEKRQSVAFWCNPISGHATLYWYQQILGQGPKLLIQFQNNGVVDDSQLPKDRFSAERLKGVDSTLKIQPAKLEDSAVYLCASSPIRGGPADTQYFGPGTRLTVL.

This rearrangement joins TRBV12-3 or TRBV12-4 to TRBJ2-7; TCRdb proposes TRBD1, but this gene call is untestable without DNA. This CDR3 comprises 14 residues. CDR3 amino acids: CASSPSPGGYEQYF.

The chain recombines TRBV28 with TRBJ1-2. CDR1 and CDR2 (germline): MDHEN, SYDVKM. This CDR3 has 13 residues. The CDR3 is CASRPQPQNGYTF.

CDR3: CSARALAGREQYF. V is TRBV20-1 and J is TRBJ2-7; the TCRdb D gene call, TRBD2, has no DNA to confirm it. The CDR3 runs to 13 residues. CDR1 is DFQATT, CDR2 SNEGSKA, per germline (reference sequence).

This chain's CDR3 is CASSLEGPAGAGELFF. The V call is TRBV5-1, the J call TRBJ2-2; TCRdb picks TRBD2, but there is no DNA to check that call. The CDR3 runs to 16 residues. Germline CDR1 and CDR2: SGHRS and YFSETQ.

The rearrangement uses TRBV2 and TRBJ2-1; absent DNA, TCRdb's TRBD2 call cannot be checked. Germline CDR1 is SNHLY and CDR2 is FYNNEI. This CDR3 has 17 residues. The CDR3 reads CASSEDTGTSGEDEQFF.